This TCR beta chain emerged from a study of control samples from healthy donors and cancer patients (dated by TCRdb to about 2020). Concerning this clone itself: Its antigen is still unknown. Per-base quality was not reported, and no clone a single base away is much larger than it.

Its CDR3 holds 15 amino acids, cysteine through phenylalanine. CDR3 DNA is the only sequence kept; it has 45 bases, read in frame from the first base. Here V drops 3 bases and J drops 3 bases, and the junction holds 6 bases not matched to any gene. CDR1 and CDR2 are read off the germline V gene as SGHTA and FQGNSA. Library generation was performed with the immunoSEQ multiplex PCR assay. Here the immuneACCESS table is served through TCRdb, limited to in-frame sequences with V and J called. Missing clones are a known gap in these copies; in checked studies unresolved V genes cover under half, and the rest lacks a known reason. Present in this sample are 40,000 to 65,000 clones, roughly 87% of which were seen just once. Clones ranked in the top ten supply over 11% of the sample.

This receptor chain uses TRBV7-2 and TRBJ2-7; 9 bases in the junction line up with TRBD1. The sequenced sample consisted of PBMCs. The sequence was obtained from a man aged 55 to 70 with head and neck cancer. The nucleotide sequence is given as TGTGCCAGCAGCTTTAATGGACAGGGGTACTACGAGCAGTACTTC. It translates as CASSFNGQGYYEQYF.